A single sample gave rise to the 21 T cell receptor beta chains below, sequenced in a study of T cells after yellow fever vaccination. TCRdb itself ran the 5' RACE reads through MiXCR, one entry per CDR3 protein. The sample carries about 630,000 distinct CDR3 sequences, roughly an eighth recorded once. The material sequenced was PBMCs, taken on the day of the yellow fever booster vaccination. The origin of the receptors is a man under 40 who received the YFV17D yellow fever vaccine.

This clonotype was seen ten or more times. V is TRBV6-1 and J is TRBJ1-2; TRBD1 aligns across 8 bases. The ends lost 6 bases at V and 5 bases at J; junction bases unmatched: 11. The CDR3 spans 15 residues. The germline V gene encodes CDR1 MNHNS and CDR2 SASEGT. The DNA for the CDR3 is TGTGCCAGCAGGGAAACGACAGGGGACTTTTATGGCTACACCTTC. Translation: CASRETTGDFYGYTF.

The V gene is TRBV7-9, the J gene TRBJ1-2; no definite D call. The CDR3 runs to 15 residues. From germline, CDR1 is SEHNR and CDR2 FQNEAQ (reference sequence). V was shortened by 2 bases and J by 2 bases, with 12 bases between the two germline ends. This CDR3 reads CASSLTPTVNYGYTF. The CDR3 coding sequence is TGTGCCAGCAGCTTAACCCCAACTGTAAACTATGGCTACACCTTC.

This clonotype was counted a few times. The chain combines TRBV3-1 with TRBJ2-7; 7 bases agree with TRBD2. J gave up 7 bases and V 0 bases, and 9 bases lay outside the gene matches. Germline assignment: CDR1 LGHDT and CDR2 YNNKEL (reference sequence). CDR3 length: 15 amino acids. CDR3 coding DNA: TGTGCCAGCAGCCAAGATCTCCCAGCGGGATTGGAGCAGTACTTC. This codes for CASSQDLPAGLEQYF.

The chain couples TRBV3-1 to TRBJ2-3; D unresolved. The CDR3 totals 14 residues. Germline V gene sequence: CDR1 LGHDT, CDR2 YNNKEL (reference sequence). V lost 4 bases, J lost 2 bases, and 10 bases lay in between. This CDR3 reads CASSLTDITDTQYF. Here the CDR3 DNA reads TGTGCCAGCAGCCTCACAGATATCACAGATACGCAGTATTTT.

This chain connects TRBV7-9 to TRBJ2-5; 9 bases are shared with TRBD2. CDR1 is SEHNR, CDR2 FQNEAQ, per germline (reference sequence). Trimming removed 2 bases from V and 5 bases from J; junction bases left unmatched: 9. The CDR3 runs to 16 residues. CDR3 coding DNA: TGTGCCAGCAGCTTATGGGTGGGACTAGCCAGTGAGACCCAGTACTTC. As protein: CASSLWVGLASETQYF.

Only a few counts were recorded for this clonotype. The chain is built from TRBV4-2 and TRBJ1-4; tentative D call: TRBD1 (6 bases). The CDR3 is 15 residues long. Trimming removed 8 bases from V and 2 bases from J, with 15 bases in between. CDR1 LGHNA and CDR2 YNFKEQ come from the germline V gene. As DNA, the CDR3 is TGTGCCAGCGGGTCTGCGGGACATACTAATGAAAAACTGTTTTTT. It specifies CASGSAGHTNEKLFF.

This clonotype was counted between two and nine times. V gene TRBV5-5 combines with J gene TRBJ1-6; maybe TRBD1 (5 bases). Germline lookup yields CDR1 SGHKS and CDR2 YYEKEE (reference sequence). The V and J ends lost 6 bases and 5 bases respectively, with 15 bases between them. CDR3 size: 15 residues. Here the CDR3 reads CASIEGATNNSPLHF. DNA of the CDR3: TGTGCCAGCATCGAAGGGGCTACCAATAATTCACCCCTCCACTTT. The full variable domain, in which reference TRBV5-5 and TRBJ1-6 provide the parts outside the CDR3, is DAGVTQSPTHLIKTRGQQVTLRCSPISGHKSVSWYQQVLGQGPQFIFQYYEKEERGRGNFPDRFSARQFPNYSSELNVNALLLGDSALYLCASIEGATNNSPLHFGNGTRLTVT.

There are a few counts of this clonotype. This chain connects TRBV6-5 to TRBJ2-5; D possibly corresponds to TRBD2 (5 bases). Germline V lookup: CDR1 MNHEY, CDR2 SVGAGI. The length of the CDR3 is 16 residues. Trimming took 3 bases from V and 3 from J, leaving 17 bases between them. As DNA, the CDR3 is TGTGCCAGCAGTTATCAAAGGCTGGACTCGGAAGAGACCCAGTACTTC. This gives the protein CASSYQRLDSEETQYF.

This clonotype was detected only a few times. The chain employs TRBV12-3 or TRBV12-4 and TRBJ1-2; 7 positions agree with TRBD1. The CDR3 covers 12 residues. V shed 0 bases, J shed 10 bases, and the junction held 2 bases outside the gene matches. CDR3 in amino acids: CASSLADRNYTF. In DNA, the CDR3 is TGTGCCAGCAGTTTAGCGGACAGGAACTACACCTTC.

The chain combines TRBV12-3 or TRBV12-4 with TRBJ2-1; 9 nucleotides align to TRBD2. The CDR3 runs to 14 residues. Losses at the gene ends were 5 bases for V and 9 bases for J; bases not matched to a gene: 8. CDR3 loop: CASSLSGRGGEQFF. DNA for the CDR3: TGTGCCAGCAGTCTTAGCGGGAGAGGCGGTGAGCAGTTCTTC.

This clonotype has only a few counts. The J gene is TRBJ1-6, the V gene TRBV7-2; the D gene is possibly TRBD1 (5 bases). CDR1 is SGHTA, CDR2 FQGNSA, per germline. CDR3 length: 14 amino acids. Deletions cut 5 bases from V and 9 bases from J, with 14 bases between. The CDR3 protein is CASSPGAAGSPLHF. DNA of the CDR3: TGTGCCAGCAGCCCCGGGGCCGCGGGTTCACCCCTCCACTTT.

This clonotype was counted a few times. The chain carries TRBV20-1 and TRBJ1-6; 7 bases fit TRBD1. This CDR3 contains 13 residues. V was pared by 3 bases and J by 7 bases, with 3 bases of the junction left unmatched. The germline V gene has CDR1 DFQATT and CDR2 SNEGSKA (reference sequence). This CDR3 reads CSARSGQNSPLHF. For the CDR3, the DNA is TGCAGTGCTAGGTCGGGACAGAATTCACCCCTCCACTTT.

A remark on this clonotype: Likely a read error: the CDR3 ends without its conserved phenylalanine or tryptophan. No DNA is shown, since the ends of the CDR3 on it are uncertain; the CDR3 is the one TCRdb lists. The CDR3 sequence is CASKWTGSFLGN. This chain joins TRBV7-2 and TRBJ1-2; TRBD1, the table's D call, lacks a check against the DNA. Germline V gene lookup returns CDR1 SGHTA and CDR2 FQGNSA. The CDR3 sequence runs 12 residues, both termini included.

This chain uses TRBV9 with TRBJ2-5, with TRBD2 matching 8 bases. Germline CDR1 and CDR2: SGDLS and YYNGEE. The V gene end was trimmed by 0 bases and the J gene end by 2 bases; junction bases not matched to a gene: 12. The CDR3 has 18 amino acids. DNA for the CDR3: TGTGCCAGCAGCGTAGCTTCGGGAGGGAGCCCCTCTCAAGAGACCCAGTACTTC. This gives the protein CASSVASGGSPSQETQYF.

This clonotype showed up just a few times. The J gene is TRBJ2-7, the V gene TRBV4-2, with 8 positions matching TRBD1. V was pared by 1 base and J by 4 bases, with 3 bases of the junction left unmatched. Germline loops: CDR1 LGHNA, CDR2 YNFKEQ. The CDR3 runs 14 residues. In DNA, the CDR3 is TGTGCCAGCAGCCAAGTGAGACAGGGGTACGAGCAGTACTTC. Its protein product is CASSQVRQGYEQYF.

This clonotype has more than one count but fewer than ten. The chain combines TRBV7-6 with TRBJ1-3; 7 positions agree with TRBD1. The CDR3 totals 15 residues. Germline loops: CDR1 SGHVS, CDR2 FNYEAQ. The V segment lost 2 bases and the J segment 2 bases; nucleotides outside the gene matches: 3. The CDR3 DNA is TGTGCCAGCAGCTTACTTGACAGGGCTGGAAACACCATATATTTT. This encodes CASSLLDRAGNTIYF. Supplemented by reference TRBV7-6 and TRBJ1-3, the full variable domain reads GAGVSQSPRYKVTKRGQDVALRCDPISGHVSLYWYRQALGQGPEFLTYFNYEAQQDKSGLPNDRFSAERPEGSISTLTIQRTEQRDSAMYRCASSLLDRAGNTIYFGEGSWLTVV.

The CDR3: CASVAAGGSREKLFF. The CDR3 DNA reads as TGTGCCAGCGTCGCCGCCGGGGGGTCTAGGGAAAAACTGTTTTTT. The chain uses TRBV28 and TRBJ1-4, with D perhaps matching TRBD1 (5 bases). V shed 8 bases and J shed 8 bases, with 21 bases lying between them. The CDR3 has 15 amino acids. Germline V gene lookup returns CDR1 MDHEN and CDR2 SYDVKM. Supplemented by reference TRBV28 and TRBJ1-4, the full variable domain reads DVKVTQSSRYLVKRTGEKVFLECVQDMDHENMFWYRQDPGLGLRLIYFSYDVKMKEKGDIPEGYSVSREKKERFSLILESASTNQTSMYLCASVAAGGSREKLFFGSGTQLSVL.

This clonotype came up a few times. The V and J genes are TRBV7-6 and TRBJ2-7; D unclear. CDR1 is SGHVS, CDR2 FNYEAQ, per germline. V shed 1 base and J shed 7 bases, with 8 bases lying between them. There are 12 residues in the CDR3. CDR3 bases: TGTGCCAGCAGCTTAGGAAAGGATGAGCAGTACTTC. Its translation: CASSLGKDEQYF.

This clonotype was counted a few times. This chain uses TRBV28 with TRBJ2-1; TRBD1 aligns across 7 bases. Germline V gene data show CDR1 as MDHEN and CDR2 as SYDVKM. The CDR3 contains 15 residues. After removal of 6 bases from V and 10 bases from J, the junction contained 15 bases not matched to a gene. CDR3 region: CASSRGDSDMGEQFF. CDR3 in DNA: TGTGCCAGCAGCCGAGGGGACAGCGACATGGGGGAGCAGTTCTTC.

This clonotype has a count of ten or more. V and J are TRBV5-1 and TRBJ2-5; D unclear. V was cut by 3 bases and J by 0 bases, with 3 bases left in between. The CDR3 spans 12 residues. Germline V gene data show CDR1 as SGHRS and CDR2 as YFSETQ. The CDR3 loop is CASSSHQETQYF. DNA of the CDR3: TGCGCCAGCAGCTCCCACCAAGAGACCCAGTACTTC.

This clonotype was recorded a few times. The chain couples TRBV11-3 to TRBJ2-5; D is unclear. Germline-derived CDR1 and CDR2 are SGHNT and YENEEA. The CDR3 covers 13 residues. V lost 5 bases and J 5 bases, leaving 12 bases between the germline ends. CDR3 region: CASSPNSRETQYF. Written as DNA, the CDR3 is TGTGCCAGCAGCCCGAATTCTAGGGAGACCCAGTACTTC.